These 29 T cell receptor beta chains were sequenced from one sample in a study of technical replicates of blood from several donors. Data came from immunoSEQ multiplex PCR; TCRdb stores just in-frame clones and leaves some out. The sample has approximately 79,000 clones, just under 95% seen once. Sequencing was done on a sample of T cells isolated from PBMCs. All receptors derive from a human donor in good health.

V is TRBV11-3 and J is TRBJ2-5; D not certain. The germline CDR1 and CDR2 sequences are SGHNT and YENEEA. Trimming took 1 base from V and 7 from J, leaving 10 bases between them. The CDR3 sequence is 13 residues long. The CDR3 sequence is CASSLGRSGTQYF. DNA of the CDR3: TGTGCCAGCAGCTTAGGCAGATCGGGGACCCAGTACTTC. Full variable domain (remainder filled in from reference TRBV11-3 and TRBJ2-5): EAGVVQSPRYKIIEKKQPVAFWCNPISGHNTLYWYLQNLGQGPELLIRYENEEAVDDSQLPKDRFSAERLKGVDSTLKIQPAELGDSAVYLCASSLGRSGTQYFGPGTRLLVL.

V usage is TRBV11-2 and J usage is TRBJ1-2; D unresolved. Germline CDR1 is SGHAT and CDR2 is FQNNGV. With 7 bases removed from V and 0 bases from J, the gap between germline ends came to 24 bases. The CDR3 contains 18 residues. CDR3 sequence: CASTISGYSRSSNYGYTF. CDR3 nucleotide sequence: TGTGCCAGCACCATATCGGGGTACAGCCGATCCTCTAACTATGGCTACACCTTC.

The V gene is TRBV7-8, the J gene TRBJ2-5; D remains unclear. Trimming removed 0 bases at V and 2 bases at J, with 10 bases between. CDR3 length: 15 amino acids. The germline gives CDR1 SGHVS, CDR2 FQNEAQ. The CDR3 loop is CASSLAARSQETQYF. In nucleotides, the CDR3 is TGTGCCAGCAGCTTAGCCGCTAGGTCACAAGAGACCCAGTACTTC.

The chain uses TRBV7-6 and TRBJ2-7; D ambiguous. Trimming shortened V by 1 base and J by 0 bases, and 10 bases separated the two germline ends. CDR3 size: 15 residues. CDR1 is SGHVS, CDR2 FNYEAQ, per germline. The CDR3 is CASSLGDSSSYEQYF. The CDR3, as DNA: TGTGCCAGCAGCTTAGGAGACTCAAGCTCCTACGAGCAGTACTTC.

The chain recombines TRBV6-6 with TRBJ2-2; D uncertain. Germline CDR1 is MNHNY and CDR2 is SVGAGI (reference sequence). V was shortened by 0 bases and J by 7 bases, with 9 bases between the two germline ends. This CDR3 has 14 amino acids. CDR3 DNA sequence: TGTGCCAGCAGTTACTCTGCCCGAGGCGGGGAGCTGTTTTTT. As protein: CASSYSARGGELFF.

The chain couples TRBV7-2 to TRBJ2-1; 14 nucleotides match TRBD2. The trim removed 0 bases at V and 10 bases at J, leaving 5 bases unmatched. The CDR3 totals 16 residues. Looked up from germline, CDR1 is SGHTA and CDR2 is FQGNSA. CDR3 loop: CASSLAGTSGGGEQFF. DNA of the CDR3: TGTGCCAGCAGCTTAGCAGGGACTAGCGGGGGTGGGGAGCAGTTCTTC.

The chain employs TRBV19 and TRBJ2-4; maybe TRBD1 (7 bases). The V gene lost 5 bases and the J gene lost 7 bases, with 24 bases spanning the gap. Germline V gene sequence: CDR1 LNHDA, CDR2 SQIVND (reference sequence). The CDR3 runs 17 residues. The CDR3 protein is CASSSRQGGSQGNIQYF. The DNA for the CDR3 is TGTGCCAGTAGTTCCCGACAGGGAGGTAGTCAGGGGAACATTCAGTACTTC.

The rearrangement joins TRBV5-1 to TRBJ2-5; 10 positions match TRBD2. Germline V gene lookup returns CDR1 SGHRS and CDR2 YFSETQ. After removal of 4 bases from V and 4 bases from J, the junction contained 7 bases not matched to a gene. The CDR3 is 15 amino acids. The CDR3 sequence is CASSPNSSGRETQYF. CDR3 in DNA: TGCGCCAGCAGCCCTAACTCTAGCGGGAGAGAGACCCAGTACTTC. Using reference TRBV5-1 and TRBJ2-5 for the parts outside the CDR3, the full variable domain is KAGVTQTPRYLIKTRGQQVTLSCSPISGHRSVSWYQQTPGQGLQFLFEYFSETQRNKGNFPGRFSGRQFSNSRSEMNVSTLELGDSALYLCASSPNSSGRETQYFGPGTRLLVL.

The rearrangement links TRBV4-1 to TRBJ2-7, with D unresolved. V shed 4 bases and J shed 2 bases, with 15 bases lying between them. CDR3 length: 15 residues. CDR1 and CDR2 from the germline V gene are MGHRA and YSYEKL. As DNA, the CDR3 is TGCGCCAGCAGCCCCCTCGCGGTGGTGGCCTACGAGCAGTACTTC. It is translated as CASSPLAVVAYEQYF.

V is TRBV6-5 and J is TRBJ2-1; 7 bases fit TRBD2. V gave up 6 bases and J gave up 1 base; unmatched junction bases: 6. CDR1 and CDR2 from the germline V gene are MNHEY and SVGAGI. This CDR3 spans 15 amino acids. The CDR3, as DNA: TGTGCCAGCAGCTCCAACGGGGGGTCCTACAATGAGCAGTTCTTC. Its protein is CASSSNGGSYNEQFF.

The chain combines TRBV4-1 with TRBJ1-1; D is possibly TRBD1 (5 bases). This CDR3 has 12 amino acids. V was trimmed by 5 bases and J by 11 bases, leaving 15 bases between them. Germline assignment: CDR1 MGHRA and CDR2 YSYEKL. DNA for the CDR3: TGCGCCAGCAGCTCAGCGGGGACGGAGGCTTTCTTT. Translating it yields CASSSAGTEAFF.

Written as DNA, the CDR3 is TGTGCCAGCAGTGAAACAGTGGCCGGGGTTTATGGCTACACCTTC. This codes for CASSETVAGVYGYTF. The chain uses TRBV25-1 and TRBJ1-2; no clear D gene. Germline CDR1 is MGHDK and CDR2 is SYGVNS. This CDR3 is 15 amino acids long. The V end was cut by 2 bases, the J end by 5 bases, with 15 bases between.

This chain links TRBV6-6 with TRBJ2-1; D remains ambiguous. The germline V gene encodes CDR1 MNHNY and CDR2 SVGAGI (reference sequence). Trimming removed 6 bases from V and 7 bases from J, with 7 bases in between. This CDR3 contains 11 residues. CDR3 sequence reads: CASSRGNEQFF. In DNA form, the CDR3 reads TGTGCCAGCAGCCGCGGAAATGAGCAGTTCTTC.

The chain links TRBV19 to TRBJ2-7; the D gene is possibly TRBD1 (6 bases). The CDR3 has 13 residues. V gave up 6 bases and J gave up 2 bases, with 11 bases separating them. Germline V gene lookup returns CDR1 LNHDA and CDR2 SQIVND (reference sequence). This chain's CDR3 is CASSWGPTYEQYF. CDR3 in DNA: TGTGCCAGTAGCTGGGGGCCCACCTACGAGCAGTACTTC.

The genes are TRBV5-1 and TRBJ1-2; TRBD1 might be the D (5 bases). The V end lost 7 bases, the J end lost 2 bases, and 18 bases lay between the germline ends. Per the germline V gene, CDR1 is SGHRS and CDR2 is YFSETQ. This CDR3 has 15 amino acids. CDR3 protein: CASAIGAGGNYGYTF. The CDR3 DNA reads as TGCGCCAGCGCCATAGGGGCAGGCGGCAACTATGGCTACACCTTC. Full variable domain (missing parts from reference TRBV5-1 and TRBJ1-2): KAGVTQTPRYLIKTRGQQVTLSCSPISGHRSVSWYQQTPGQGLQFLFEYFSETQRNKGNFPGRFSGRQFSNSRSEMNVSTLELGDSALYLCASAIGAGGNYGYTFGSGTRLTVV.

The chain has TRBV7-9 and TRBJ2-2; the D gene is possibly TRBD1 (5 bases). V lost 5 bases, J lost 6 bases, and 16 bases lay in between. The CDR3 consists of 15 residues. CDR1 SEHNR and CDR2 FQNEAQ come from the germline V gene (reference sequence). This CDR3 is CASSPDSFSPGELFF. CDR3 DNA: TGTGCCAGCAGCCCCGACAGTTTCTCCCCCGGGGAGCTGTTTTTT.

This clone was detected once. The chain couples TRBV7-9 to TRBJ2-3; D is perhaps TRBD1 (5 bases). With 7 bases removed from V and 2 bases from J, the gap between germline ends came to 19 bases. Per germline, CDR1 SEHNR and CDR2 FQNEAQ (reference sequence). The CDR3 contains 16 residues. The CDR3 protein is CASTHEDITFTDTQYF. DNA of the CDR3: TGTGCCAGCACACACGAGGACATAACCTTCACAGATACGCAGTATTTT.

The chain uses TRBV28 and TRBJ2-2, with a possible D match to TRBD1 (6 bases). Germline lookup yields CDR1 MDHEN and CDR2 SYDVKM. With 5 bases removed from V and 6 bases from J, the gap between germline ends came to 13 bases. The CDR3 sequence is 14 residues long. CDR3 DNA: TGTGCCAGCAGTACCTACAGGGCCCCCGGGGAGCTGTTTTTT. Translation: CASSTYRAPGELFF.

J is TRBJ2-5 and V is TRBV4-1; 13 nucleotides agree with TRBD2. V gave up 6 bases and J gave up 4 bases; unmatched junction bases: 5. CDR3 length equals 15 residues. Germline CDR1 reads MGHRA; CDR2 reads YSYEKL. This CDR3 reads CASSRLAGGSETQYF. The CDR3 DNA follows: TGCGCCAGCAGTCGACTAGCGGGGGGATCAGAGACCCAGTACTTC.

The gene calls are TRBV5-1 and TRBJ2-1, with 11 bases aligning to TRBD2. Germline V lookup: CDR1 SGHRS, CDR2 YFSETQ. Losses at the gene ends were 4 bases for V and 1 base for J; bases not matched to a gene: 1. This CDR3 spans 15 amino acids. The CDR3 nucleotides are TGCGCCAGCAGCCGGACTAGCGGGTCCTACAATGAGCAGTTCTTC. Its translation: CASSRTSGSYNEQFF.

The chain combines TRBV6-5 with TRBJ1-3; D unclear. V lost 5 bases and J lost 1, with 12 bases in between. Looked up from germline, CDR1 is MNHEY and CDR2 is SVGAGI. This CDR3 is 15 amino acids long. The DNA of the CDR3 is TGTGCCAGCAGTGCTTCTCTTACATCTGGAAACACCATATATTTT. It codes for CASSASLTSGNTIYF.

The rearrangement uses TRBV19 and TRBJ2-2, with D hard to call. The ends were cut back, 3 bases at V and 8 bases at J, with 16 bases in the middle. The germline V gene encodes CDR1 LNHDA and CDR2 SQIVND (reference sequence). The CDR3 loop spans 15 amino acids. This chain's CDR3 is CASSINLMIDGELFF. The CDR3 region has the DNA TGTGCCAGTAGTATTAACCTAATGATTGATGGGGAGCTGTTTTTT.

The rearrangement joins TRBV7-6 to TRBJ2-5, with D maybe TRBD1 (6 bases). The CDR3 is 15 amino acids. CDR1 is SGHVS and CDR2 is FNYEAQ in the germline V gene. The V gene lost 7 bases and the J gene lost 4 bases, with 19 bases spanning the gap. Here the CDR3 reads CASTPDSAVLETQYF. CDR3 bases: TGTGCCAGCACCCCGGACAGTGCTGTACTAGAGACCCAGTACTTC.

The gene calls are TRBV5-1 and TRBJ2-2; unclear D gene. V lost 0 bases to trimming and J lost 3 bases, with 9 bases between them. CDR3 length: 15 residues. From germline, CDR1 is SGHRS and CDR2 YFSETQ. The CDR3 loop is CASSLGSSYTGELFF. The CDR3 DNA is TGCGCCAGCAGCTTGGGATCTAGTTACACCGGGGAGCTGTTTTTT.

V and J are TRBV28 and TRBJ2-1; D is possibly TRBD2 (6 bases). The CDR3 has 14 amino acids. V shed 8 bases and J shed 8 bases, with 19 bases lying between them. Germline V lookup: CDR1 MDHEN, CDR2 SYDVKM. The CDR3 sequence is CASGGGAQFDEQFF. The CDR3 DNA reads as TGTGCCAGCGGAGGCGGGGCTCAATTCGATGAGCAGTTCTTC.

This chain connects TRBV6-5 to TRBJ2-1; a possible D gene is TRBD1 (6 bases). The CDR3 is made up of 15 amino acids. V was trimmed by 5 bases and J by 3 bases, leaving 14 bases between them. The germline V gene has CDR1 MNHEY and CDR2 SVGAGI. The CDR3 nucleotides are TGTGCCAGCAGTCCACTCGAACAGGGCTACAATGAGCAGTTCTTC. This gives the protein CASSPLEQGYNEQFF.

This rearrangement joins TRBV7-9 to TRBJ2-1, with 7 positions matching TRBD1. The CDR3 runs to 14 residues. Germline lookup yields CDR1 SEHNR and CDR2 FQNEAQ (reference sequence). Unmatched junction bases numbered 7, after V lost 5 bases and J lost 6 bases. The CDR3 sequence is CASSPRGQFNEQFF. The CDR3 DNA sequence: TGTGCCAGCAGCCCTAGGGGGCAGTTCAATGAGCAGTTCTTC.

The J gene is TRBJ2-4, the V gene TRBV30; 8 nucleotides agree with TRBD1. Germline V gives CDR1 GTSNPN, CDR2 SVGIG (reference sequence). The CDR3 runs 18 residues. V dropped 0 bases and J dropped 8; count of bases not matched to a gene: 18. The DNA of the CDR3 is TGTGCCTGGAGTGTACGAAGGGGACAGGCAGGTCGTATGGACATTCAGTACTTC. Protein product: CAWSVRRGQAGRMDIQYF.

J is TRBJ1-4 and V is TRBV5-1; TRBD1 is a possible D gene (6 bases). The CDR3 runs 16 residues. The germline V gene encodes CDR1 SGHRS and CDR2 YFSETQ. V was cut by 4 bases and J by 4 bases, with 17 bases left in between. CDR3: CASSLKSGGSNEKLFF. The CDR3 nucleotides read TGCGCCAGCAGCCTAAAATCGGGGGGCAGTAATGAAAAACTGTTTTTT.